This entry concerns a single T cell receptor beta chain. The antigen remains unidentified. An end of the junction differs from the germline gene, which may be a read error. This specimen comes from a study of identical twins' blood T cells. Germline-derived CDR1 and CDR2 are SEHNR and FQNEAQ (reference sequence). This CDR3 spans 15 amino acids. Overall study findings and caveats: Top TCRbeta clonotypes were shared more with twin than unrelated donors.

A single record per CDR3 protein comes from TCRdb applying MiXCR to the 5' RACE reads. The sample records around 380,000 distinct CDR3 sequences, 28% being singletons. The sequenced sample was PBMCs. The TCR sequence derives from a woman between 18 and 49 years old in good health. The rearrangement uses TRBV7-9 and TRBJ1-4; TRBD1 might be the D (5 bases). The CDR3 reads CASSFTGGLGEKLVF. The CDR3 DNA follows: TGTGCCAGCAGCTTTACCGGGGGATTGGGTGAAAAACTGGTTTTT.